This T cell receptor (beta chain) was identified during a study of T-cell reconstitution after alpha-beta-depleted transplantation in children. TCRbeta library preparation incorporated unique molecular identifiers. TCRdb itself ran the PCR reads through MiXCR, one entry per CDR3 protein. The top ten clones hold less than 8% of a sample with about 300,000 distinct CDR3 sequences, roughly a tenth of them seen once. J gave up 7 bases and V 1 base, and 8 bases lay outside the gene matches. Germline-derived CDR1 and CDR2 are SGHVS and FQNEAQ. The CDR3 is 15 residues long. This clonotype showed up just a few times.

The TCR was taken from a boy in the first two years of life with acute myeloid leukemia, due to receive a stem cell transplant. Sequences were derived from PBMCs, sampled before TCRalphabeta/CD19-depleted stem cell transplant. V usage is TRBV7-8 and J usage is TRBJ2-5; 8 bases are a match to TRBD1. The CDR3 loop reads CASSLVGQVQTTQYF. In DNA, the CDR3 is TGTGCCAGCAGCTTAGTGGGACAGGTCCAAACGACCCAGTACTTC. Based on the CDR3 plus reference TRBV7-8 and TRBJ2-5, the full variable domain is GAGVSQSPRYKVAKRGQDVALRCDPISGHVSLFWYQQALGQGPEFLTYFQNEAQLDKSGLPSDRFFAERPEGSVSTLKIQRTQQEDSAVYLCASSLVGQVQTTQYFGPGTRLLVL.